This T cell receptor (beta chain) was sequenced in a study of blood T cell repertoires in COVID-19. Repertoires were generated with immunoSEQ multiplex PCR, while TCRdb's copy carries only in-frame clones and drops some. Here the sample spans about 330,000 clones, roughly 88% being singletons. The CDR3 is made up of 13 amino acids. Germline loops: CDR1 SNHLY, CDR2 FYNNEI. The V gene end was trimmed by 7 bases and the J gene end by 10 bases; junction bases not matched to a gene: 10. Material for sequencing was peripheral blood. This chain links TRBV2 with TRBJ1-1, with TRBD1 identical over 9 bases. The TCR was taken from a woman between 45 and 60 years old with active or convalescent COVID-19. The CDR3 region has the DNA TGTGCCAGCATTAGTGGGACAGGGAGGGGAGCTTTCTTT. Residues: CASISGTGRGAFF.